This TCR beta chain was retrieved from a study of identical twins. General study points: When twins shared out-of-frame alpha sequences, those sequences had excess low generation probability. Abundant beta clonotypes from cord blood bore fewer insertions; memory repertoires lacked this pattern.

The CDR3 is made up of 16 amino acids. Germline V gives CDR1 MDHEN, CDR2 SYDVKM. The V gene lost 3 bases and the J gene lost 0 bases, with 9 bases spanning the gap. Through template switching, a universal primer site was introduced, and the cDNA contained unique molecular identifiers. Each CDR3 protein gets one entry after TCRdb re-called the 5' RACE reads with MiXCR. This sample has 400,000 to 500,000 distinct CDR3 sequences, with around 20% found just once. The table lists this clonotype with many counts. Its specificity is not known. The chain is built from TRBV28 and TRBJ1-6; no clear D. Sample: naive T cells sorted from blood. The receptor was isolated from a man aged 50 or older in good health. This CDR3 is CASSFFSGSYNSPLHF. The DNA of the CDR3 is TGTGCCAGCAGTTTTTTCAGTGGCTCCTATAATTCACCCCTCCACTTT.